The clone carrying this TCR beta chain was seen ten or more times. Its antigen remains unknown. The sample belongs to a study of T cells after yellow fever vaccination. General study findings and limits: Peaking faster, on day 5 versus 15, the secondary response was nonetheless weaker. Abundant bulk-derived clonotypes could contaminate FACS-sorted repertoires.

Germline-derived CDR1 and CDR2 are MNHEY and SMNVEV (reference sequence). This CDR3 region has 16 residues. Trimming removed 2 bases from V and 0 bases from J, with 11 bases in between. From the 5' RACE reads, TCRdb called clonotypes with MiXCR, one entry per CDR3 protein. The table lists a few hundred thousand distinct CDR3 sequences, 8.7% of them singletons. This TCR came from a man between 18 and 29 years old who received the YFV17D yellow fever vaccine. Sequencing used PBMCs, obtained on the day of the first yellow fever vaccination. This chain connects TRBV27 to TRBJ2-1; D uncertain. The DNA of the CDR3 is TGTGCCAGCAGTTTAGGGCACCTCAGCTCCTACAATGAGCAGTTCTTC. This sequence encodes CASSLGHLSSYNEQFF.